The rows below give T cell receptor beta chains drawn from one sample of a study of T cell changes during pregnancy in multiple sclerosis. Clones were read by immunoSEQ multiplex PCR, and TCRdb kept only the in-frame ones, dropping some. The sample carries more than 40,000 clones, 85% to 95% recorded once. The input for sequencing was CD4+ T cells from peripheral blood mononuclear cells, taken in the third trimester of pregnancy. The receptor source for this set is a female donor with multiple sclerosis, enrolled in a pregnancy study. CDR3s include the opening cysteine and the closing phenylalanine or tryptophan. A D gene is named only where the DNA matches it firmly. Rows give clone size only sometimes, using once, few, many, or a class for an expanded clone.

J	size	D	V	DNA	CDR3
TRBJ1-1	.	.	TRBV30	TGTGCCTGGGCCAGGGTTACTGAAGCTTTCTTT	CAWARVTEAFF
TRBJ2-7	.	TRBD2	TRBV5-1	TGCGCCAGCACCCGGGGGGGTATTGACGACGAGCAGTACTTC	CASTRGGIDDEQYF
TRBJ1-1	.	TRBD1	TRBV28	TGTGCCAGCAGTTTAAGCAGGACAGGAGCTTTCTTT	CASSLSRTGAFF
TRBJ2-1	.	TRBD2	TRBV2	TGTGCCAGCAGTTCCCGGACTAGCGGGAGTTACAATGAGCAGTTCTTC	CASSSRTSGSYNEQFF
TRBJ2-7	.	TRBD1	TRBV10-3	TGTGCCATCAGTGAGCCGTACCGGGACAGAACCTACGAGCAGTACTTC	CAISEPYRDRTYEQYF
TRBJ2-6	.	.	TRBV5-4	TGTGCCAGCAGTGAGGGCGCGCCATCTGGGGCCAACGTCCTGACTTTC	CASSEGAPSGANVLTF
TRBJ2-1	.	TRBD2	TRBV9	TGTGCCAGCAGCCTCGGGGTAGCGGGAGGTGAGCAGTTCTTC	CASSLGVAGGEQFF
TRBJ1-3	once	TRBD1	TRBV19	TGTGCCAGTGGGCAGGGGGGTAGTAGGAACACCATATATTTT	CASGQGGSRNTIYF
TRBJ2-2	.	.	TRBV30	TGTGCCTGGAGTCCCTCCGGGGAGCTGTTTTTT	CAWSPSGELFF
TRBJ2-7	.	.	TRBV28	TGTGCCAGCAGTTTAGGCCACTACGAGCAGTACTTC	CASSLGHYEQYF
TRBJ2-1	.	TRBD1	TRBV30	TGTGCCTGGAATCGGGACAGGGGATTTTCGCTCTACAATGAGCAGTTCTTC	CAWNRDRGFSLYNEQFF
TRBJ1-5	.	.	TRBV5-5	TGTGCCAGCAGCTTGGTTAGTTCAGGGGCGAATCGCAATCAGCCCCAGCATTTT	CASSLVSSGANRNQPQHF
TRBJ2-3	.	.	TRBV30	TGTGCCTGGACTAGGCGAGAGAGAGATACGCAGTATTTT	CAWTRRERDTQYF
TRBJ2-7	.	TRBD2	TRBV15	TGTGCCACCAGTCCTTCAAGCGGGAGGGACGAGCAGTACTTC	CATSPSSGRDEQYF
TRBJ2-2	.	.	TRBV7-9	TGTGCCAGCAGTAAACTAGCCTCGAACACCGGGGAGCTGTTTTTT	CASSKLASNTGELFF
TRBJ2-1	once	.	TRBV28	TGTGCCAGCAGTCGGGGGATTGAGCAGTTCTTC	CASSRGIEQFF
TRBJ2-5	.	TRBD2	TRBV7-8	TGTGCCAGCAGCATACTAGCGGGAGCCGGGGAGACCCAGTACTTC	CASSILAGAGETQYF
TRBJ1-1	.	.	TRBV27	TGTGCCAGCAGCCTCTCAAATACATACAGAACGAGAAACACTGAAGCTTTCTTT	CASSLSNTYRTRNTEAFF
TRBJ2-5	.	TRBD2	TRBV5-1	TGCGCCAGCAGCCCGGAATGGGAGGGTAGGAAAGAGACCCAGTACTTC	CASSPEWEGRKETQYF
TRBJ2-3	.	TRBD2	TRBV5-1	TGCGCCAGCAGCTCTAGCGGGCGCACAGATACGCAGTATTTT	CASSSSGRTDTQYF
TRBJ2-3	.	.	TRBV6-1	TGTGCCAGCAGTGAGCGGGGCTGGGCAGATACGCAGTATTTT	CASSERGWADTQYF
TRBJ1-5	.	.	TRBV5-1	TGCGCCAGCAGTACGACAGGTAATCAGCCCCAGCATTTT	CASSTTGNQPQHF
TRBJ1-1	.	.	TRBV20-1	TGCAGTGCGGTCAGGGTCACTGAAGCTTTCTTT	CSAVRVTEAFF
TRBJ1-4	.	TRBD1	TRBV29-1	TGCAGCGTTGTGGGGACAGGGGGTGAAAAACTGTTTTTT	CSVVGTGGEKLFF
TRBJ2-1	.	TRBD2	TRBV7-9	TGTGCCAGCAGCTATGCGGCCACTAGCGGGAGAAAGAATGAGCAGTTCTTC	CASSYAATSGRKNEQFF
TRBJ1-4	few	.	TRBV10-1	TGCGCCAGCAATTTGGGGGGTGGAGATGGTGAAAAACTGTTTTTT	CASNLGGGDGEKLFF
TRBJ1-5	.	TRBD1	TRBV28	TGTGCCAGCAGTTTCCAGACAGGGGGAAATATCGGTGGTCAGCCCCAGCATTTT	CASSFQTGGNIGGQPQHF
TRBJ2-2	.	TRBD2	TRBV29-1	TGCAGCGTTCCCGGTCGCGGGGGGAACACCGGGGAGCTGTTTTTT	CSVPGRGGNTGELFF
TRBJ1-1	.	.	TRBV21-1	TGTGCCAGCAGCATTATTTCGTTCGTGAACACTGAAGCTTTCTTT	CASSIISFVNTEAFF
TRBJ2-1	.	TRBD2	TRBV29-1	TGCAGCGTCGCCCGGACTAGCGGGAGAGGTCCTGAGCAGTTCTTC	CSVARTSGRGPEQFF
TRBJ1-2	.	.	TRBV19	TGTGCCAGTAGTATCGGGCAGGGATTGAACTATGGCTACACCTTC	CASSIGQGLNYGYTF
TRBJ2-7	.	.	TRBV19	TGTGCCAGTAGTACCCTTGACATTTCCTACGAGCAGTACTTC	CASSTLDISYEQYF
TRBJ2-7	.	.	TRBV6-5	TGTGCCAGCAGTTACCTGGGACATTTCGAGCAGTACTTC	CASSYLGHFEQYF
TRBJ2-1	.	TRBD2	TRBV5-4	TGTGCCAGCAGCTTGGACGGGATTAGCGGGACTTCCCCCTACAATGAGCAGTTCTTC	CASSLDGISGTSPYNEQFF
TRBJ2-3	few	TRBD2	TRBV5-4	TGTGCCAGCAGCTTGGGGGGGACTAGCGGGAGGACAGATACGCAGTATTTT	CASSLGGTSGRTDTQYF
TRBJ2-5	once	TRBD2	TRBV6-5	TGTGCCAGCAGTTTTGGGGGGGTCGGAGAGACCCAGTACTTC	CASSFGGVGETQYF
TRBJ2-7	once	TRBD1	TRBV5-1	TGCGCCAGCAGCTTGGGACAGGGTAGTCGGACCTACGAGCAGTACTTC	CASSLGQGSRTYEQYF
TRBJ2-3	.	.	TRBV5-6	TGTGCCAGCAGGCGGGACACAGATACGCAGTATTTT	CASRRDTDTQYF
TRBJ2-7	.	.	TRBV29-1	TGCAGCGTCATCCGGGGGGGGACAGCCTCCTACGAGCAGTACTTC	CSVIRGGTASYEQYF
TRBJ2-5	.	.	TRBV2	TGTGCCAGCAGTGAATCAGGGGAGACCCAGTACTTC	CASSESGETQYF
TRBJ2-3	.	TRBD2	TRBV10-3	TGTGCCATCAGTGAAACGGGAGGGACAGATACGCAGTATTTT	CAISETGGTDTQYF
TRBJ2-7	.	.	TRBV2	TGTGCCAGCAGGGAGTCCCCATGGACCTACGAGCAGTACTTC	CASRESPWTYEQYF
TRBJ2-3	.	TRBD2	TRBV7-2	TGTGCCAGCGCTAGCGGGAGGGCCGGTGCGGCGCAGTATTTT	CASASGRAGAAQYF